These 14 T cell receptor beta chains were all obtained from the same sample, sequenced in a study of shared clonotypes between healthy human individuals. Sequencing used immunoSEQ multiplex PCR; TCRdb keeps in-frame clones, though not all of them. The sample shows some 1,900,000 clones, about 94% of them seen only once. Positively selected for CCR7, the CD45RO-negative cells used as naive CD8 cells excluded terminally differentiated effector memory CD45RA+ cells. Input material: naive CD8+ T cells sorted from blood. The source is a man aged 18 to 30 in good health.

The table lists this clone with a count of one. The chain has TRBV7-2 and TRBJ2-7, with no clear D. CDR1 and CDR2 from the germline V gene are SGHTA and FQGNSA. V gave up 2 bases and J gave up 4 bases, with 15 bases separating them. There are 15 residues in the CDR3. The CDR3 sequence: CASSLSPRSGYEQYF. The DNA of the CDR3 is TGTGCCAGCAGCTTAAGCCCCCGCTCGGGTTACGAGCAGTACTTC.

J is TRBJ1-5 and V is TRBV4-2, with D unresolved. Trimming removed 5 bases at V and 4 bases at J, with 15 bases between. This CDR3 comprises 15 residues. CDR1 is LGHNA and CDR2 is YNFKEQ in the germline V gene. The CDR3 reads CASSFSSEGNQPQHF. CDR3 in DNA: TGTGCCAGCAGCTTCTCATCGGAGGGTAATCAGCCCCAGCATTTT.

The chain carries TRBV9 and TRBJ1-3; D remains unclear. Trimming removed 0 bases at V and 4 bases at J, with 8 bases between. CDR1 SGDLS and CDR2 YYNGEE come from the germline V gene. CDR3 length equals 14 residues. The CDR3 coding sequence is TGTGCCAGCAGCGTAGGGGAAGGAGGAAACACCATATATTTT. Translation gives CASSVGEGGNTIYF.

The CDR3 loop is CASSSIRIGGGNTEAFF. As DNA, the CDR3 is TGCGCCAGCAGCTCAATTCGTATCGGGGGAGGGAACACTGAAGCTTTCTTT. This sequence joins TRBV5-1 and TRBJ1-1; a weak D match, TRBD1 (5 bases). The length of the CDR3 is 17 residues. V was trimmed by 3 bases and J by 1 base, leaving 19 bases between them. CDR1 and CDR2 from the germline V gene are SGHRS and YFSETQ.

Comments on this clone: Within the sample, other DNA sequences also encode this same CDR3. The gene calls are TRBV9 and TRBJ2-2; D might be TRBD2 (6 bases). The CDR3 covers 14 residues. Germline lookup yields CDR1 SGDLS and CDR2 YYNGEE. V dropped 2 bases and J dropped 6 bases, with 11 bases sitting between them. The CDR3 region is CASSVTGVAGELFF. The CDR3 DNA reads as TGTGCCAGCAGCGTTACGGGAGTGGCCGGGGAGCTGTTTTTT.

The chain joins TRBV29-1 to TRBJ2-5, with D possibly TRBD2 on 6 matching bases. Germline values: CDR1 SQVTM, CDR2 ANQGSEA. This CDR3 contains 15 residues. V lost 0 bases, J lost 5 bases, and 16 bases lay in between. The CDR3 DNA reads TGCAGCGTTGAAGACCGACGGGGGTGGAGGGAGACCCAGTACTTC. Its translation: CSVEDRRGWRETQYF.

The gene calls are TRBV7-8 and TRBJ2-7; 11 nucleotides match TRBD2. CDR1 SGHVS and CDR2 FQNEAQ come from the germline V gene. The trim removed 1 base at V and 5 bases at J, leaving 4 bases unmatched. CDR3 length: 15 amino acids. Here the CDR3 DNA reads TGTGCCAGCAGCTTAGTGCCACTAGCGGGAGACGAGCAGTACTTC. This translates into CASSLVPLAGDEQYF.

The chain links TRBV19 to TRBJ1-3; no clear D. From germline, CDR1 is LNHDA and CDR2 SQIVND (reference sequence). The CDR3 spans 15 residues. With 4 bases removed from V and 0 bases from J, the gap between germline ends came to 10 bases. CDR3 in DNA: TGTGCCAGTAGTACACCCCGTATCTCTGGAAACACCATATATTTT. Amino acid sequence: CASSTPRISGNTIYF. Complete variable domain (other parts from reference TRBV19 and TRBJ1-3): DGGITQSPKYLFRKEGQNVTLSCEQNLNHDAMYWYRQDPGQGLRLIYYSQIVNDFQKGDIAEGYSVSREKKESFPLTVTSAQKNPTAFYLCASSTPRISGNTIYFGEGSWLTVV.

This clone was detected once. The chain couples TRBV7-9 to TRBJ1-5; 11 bases line up with TRBD1. The CDR3 loop spans 16 amino acids. V lost 4 bases and J lost 5; bases outside the gene matches: 7. CDR1 is SEHNR and CDR2 is FQNEAQ in the germline V gene (reference sequence). CDR3 region: CASSSDRGLLDQPQHF. The CDR3 nucleotides are TGTGCCAGCAGCTCGGACAGGGGGCTATTGGATCAGCCCCAGCATTTT.

The chain links TRBV11-1 to TRBJ2-7; D perhaps matches TRBD1 (5 bases). There are 13 residues in the CDR3. Trimming took 1 base from V and 3 from J, leaving 7 bases between them. CDR1 is SGHAT, CDR2 FQDESV, per germline (reference sequence). In nucleotides, the CDR3 is TGTGCCAGCAGCTTAGGTACAGGCTACGAGCAGTACTTC. It specifies CASSLGTGYEQYF. The whole variable domain, filled in from reference TRBV11-1 and TRBJ2-7, reads EAEVAQSPRYKITEKSQAVAFWCDPISGHATLYWYRQILGQGPELLVQFQDESVVDDSQLPKDRFSAERLKGVDSTLKIQPAELGDSAMYLCASSLGTGYEQYFGPGTRLTVT.

The chain combines TRBV4-1 with TRBJ2-7; 9 positions agree with TRBD1. Trimming at V came to 2 bases and at J to 5 bases, leaving 7 bases not matched to a gene. Germline V gene sequence: CDR1 MGHRA, CDR2 YSYEKL. The CDR3 is 15 amino acids. The CDR3 region has the DNA TGCGCCAGCAGCCAATCTGGGGACAGGGAACACGAGCAGTACTTC. Translated, it gives CASSQSGDREHEQYF.

Comments on this clone: The sample contains more than one DNA sequence encoding this CDR3. This sequence joins TRBV7-9 and TRBJ1-2, with TRBD1 as a possible D gene (5 bases). Germline CDR1 and CDR2: SEHNR and FQNEAQ (reference sequence). Trimming shortened V by 0 bases and J by 6 bases, and 11 bases separated the two germline ends. The CDR3 spans 14 residues. The CDR3 sequence is CASSLAGGGDGYTF. The CDR3 DNA reads TGTGCCAGCAGCTTAGCGGGGGGAGGTGATGGCTACACCTTC.

The CDR3 sequence is CASSLKDNEQFF. The CDR3 DNA sequence: TGTGCCAGCAGCTTAAAAGACAATGAGCAGTTCTTC. The V and J genes are TRBV11-2 and TRBJ2-1; no clear D. CDR3 size: 12 residues. CDR1 SGHAT and CDR2 FQNNGV come from the germline V gene. Trimming removed 2 bases at V and 5 bases at J, with 4 bases between.

The J gene is TRBJ2-6, the V gene TRBV27; D call uncertain. The CDR3 is made up of 16 amino acids. Per the germline V gene, CDR1 is MNHEY and CDR2 is SMNVEV (reference sequence). V was cut by 3 bases and J by 4 bases, with 13 bases left in between. The CDR3 DNA follows: TGTGCCAGCAGTTTTGGGCCGGCTACCGGGGCCAACGTCCTGACTTTC. Amino acid sequence: CASSFGPATGANVLTF.